This passage covers 15 T cell receptor beta chains from one sample sequenced in a study of T cells and Merkel cell carcinoma outcomes. Some clones are missing from TCRdb's copy, which holds only in-frame ones; the method was immunoSEQ multiplex PCR. The sample has some 540 clones, approximately 93% seen once; the top ten hold over 4%. Input material: tumor tissue from Merkel cell carcinoma. These receptors came from a human donor with Merkel cell carcinoma.

This chain connects TRBV7-9 to TRBJ2-3; D uncertain. The ends were cut back, 2 bases at V and 6 bases at J, with 12 bases in the middle. CDR1 and CDR2 (germline): SEHNR, FQNEAQ (reference sequence). The CDR3 is made up of 14 amino acids. The CDR3 loop is CASSLQIRVDTQYF. The CDR3 DNA sequence: TGTGCCAGCAGCTTACAGATTCGGGTGGATACGCAGTATTTT.

For this clone: One junction end disagrees with the germline gene, perhaps due to a read error. This chain links TRBV19 with TRBJ1-3; D might be TRBD1 (5 bases). The CDR3 sequence is 14 residues long. The germline gives CDR1 LNHDA, CDR2 SQIVND (reference sequence). CDR3 bases: TGTGCTAGTAGCCCACAGGACTATGGAAACACCATATATTTT. Translated, it gives CASSPQDYGNTIYF.

The chain links TRBV29-1 to TRBJ2-5; no firm D call. The V and J ends lost 7 bases and 2 bases respectively, with 11 bases between them. The CDR3 runs to 12 residues. Per germline, CDR1 SQVTM and CDR2 ANQGSEA. CDR3 sequence: CSAGWGQETQYF. For the CDR3, the DNA is TGCAGCGCTGGTTGGGGACAAGAGACCCAGTACTTC.

The CDR3 DNA reads TGTGCCAGCAGTTTCCCGAAGGGAGCGGTCGGCACCGGGGAGCTGTTTTTT. Translation gives CASSFPKGAVGTGELFF. The chain recombines TRBV7-9 with TRBJ2-2, with a tentative D call TRBD2 (5 bases). Trimming pared 6 bases from V and 4 bases from J, leaving 21 bases between. The V gene's germline CDR1 is SEHNR and CDR2 FQNEAQ (reference sequence). The CDR3 is made up of 17 amino acids. Using reference TRBV7-9 and TRBJ2-2 for the parts outside the CDR3, the full variable domain is DTGVSQNPRHKITKRGQNVTFRCDPISEHNRLYWYRQTLGQGPEFLTYFQNEAQLEKSRLLSDRFSAERPKGSFSTLEIQRTEQGDSAMYLCASSFPKGAVGTGELFFGEGSRLTVL.

V is TRBV18 and J is TRBJ2-5, with a possible D match to TRBD1 (5 bases). CDR3 length equals 14 residues. Between the trimmed V and J ends, which lost 0 bases and 5 bases, there was a span of 10 bases. Germline CDR1 is KGHSH and CDR2 is LQKENI. The CDR3 spells CASSPPRGAETQYF. The CDR3 DNA is TGTGCCAGCTCACCACCAAGGGGCGCGGAGACCCAGTACTTC.

The genes are TRBV27 and TRBJ1-1; unclear D gene. V was cut by 4 bases and J by 1 base, with 7 bases left in between. CDR3 length equals 13 residues. Germline CDR1 is MNHEY and CDR2 is SMNVEV (reference sequence). This CDR3 reads CASSWKSNTEAFF. As DNA, the CDR3 is TGTGCCAGCAGTTGGAAATCGAACACTGAAGCTTTCTTT.

This chain uses TRBV7-2 with TRBJ2-5; D remains ambiguous. Trimming stripped 1 base from V and 1 base from J, with 1 base between. This CDR3 is 12 amino acids long. CDR1 is SGHTA, CDR2 FQGNSA, per germline. The chain's CDR3 is CASSLVQETQYF. CDR3 in DNA: TGTGCCAGCAGCTTAGTCCAAGAGACCCAGTACTTC.

This chain uses TRBV29-1 with TRBJ2-1, with no clear D. From germline, CDR1 is SQVTM and CDR2 ANQGSEA. V gave up 8 bases and J gave up 6 bases, with 8 bases separating them. The CDR3 covers 10 residues. The CDR3 coding sequence is TGCAGCATCCAGGTCAATGAGCAGTTCTTC. This encodes CSIQVNEQFF.

The CDR3 bases are TGCGCCAGCAGCCAAAATCGTGCGGGAGCGGCAGATACGCAGTATTTT. Residues: CASSQNRAGAADTQYF. The chain has TRBV4-3 and TRBJ2-3; TRBD2 matches 7 bases. V shed 2 bases, J shed 4 bases, and the junction held 9 bases outside the gene matches. The CDR3 is 16 residues long. The germline V gene has CDR1 LGHNA and CDR2 YSLEER.

The rearrangement links TRBV5-1 to TRBJ2-5; perhaps TRBD1 as D (6 bases). Germline CDR1 is SGHRS and CDR2 is YFSETQ. The V end was cut by 4 bases, the J end by 2 bases, with 6 bases between. The CDR3 consists of 12 residues. The CDR3 DNA is TGCGCCAGCAGCGGACAGCAAGAGACCCAGTACTTC. This sequence encodes CASSGQQETQYF.

The chain recombines TRBV6-5 with TRBJ1-2, with D perhaps TRBD1 (5 bases). CDR3 length: 14 amino acids. Germline V CDR1 and CDR2: MNHEY, SVGAGI. Trimming left V 6 bases short and J 4 bases short, with 15 bases between. In DNA, the CDR3 is TGTGCCAGCAGCCAGGGAGGGCTTCCCTATGGCTACACCTTC. Translation gives CASSQGGLPYGYTF.

CDR3 nucleotides: TGTGCCAGCAGAATGGACAGACGAAGCACAGATACGCAGTATTTT. Its protein is CASRMDRRSTDTQYF. V and J are TRBV7-2 and TRBJ2-3, with D possibly TRBD1 on 6 matching bases. This CDR3 is built from 15 residues. CDR1 is SGHTA and CDR2 is FQGNSA in the germline V gene. V was trimmed by 6 bases and J by 0 bases, leaving 13 bases between them. Supplemented by reference TRBV7-2 and TRBJ2-3, the full variable domain reads GAGVSQSPSNKVTEKGKDVELRCDPISGHTALYWYRQSLGQGLEFLIYFQGNSAPDKSGLPSDRFSAERTGGSVSTLTIQRTQQEDSAVYLCASRMDRRSTDTQYFGPGTRLTVL.

The chain has TRBV4-1 and TRBJ2-5, with 11 bases that match TRBD2. The CDR3 totals 16 residues. Trimming cost V 0 bases and J 5 bases; bases outside gene matches: 5. Looked up from germline, CDR1 is MGHRA and CDR2 is YSYEKL. CDR3 nucleotide sequence: TGCGCCAGCAGCCAAGAGATAGCGGGGGGGCCTGAGACCCAGTACTTC. This sequence encodes CASSQEIAGGPETQYF.

The chain couples TRBV7-7 to TRBJ2-5; no definite D call. The length of the CDR3 is 14 residues. V was cut by 1 base and J by 3 bases, with 9 bases left in between. CDR1 and CDR2 (germline): SSHAT, FNYEAQ (reference sequence). CDR3 bases: TGTGCCAGCAGCTTAGTCGGGCGCAAAGAGACCCAGTACTTC. The encoded protein is CASSLVGRKETQYF. Full variable domain (outside the CDR3, taken from reference TRBV7-7 and TRBJ2-5): GAGVSQSPRYKVTKRGQDVTLRCDPISSHATLYWYQQALGQGPEFLTYFNYEAQPDKSGLPSDRFSAERPEGSISTLTIQRTEQRDSAMYRCASSLVGRKETQYFGPGTRLLVL.

This chain joins TRBV7-9 and TRBJ2-2; D not certain. The V end was cut by 2 bases, the J end by 6 bases, with 7 bases between. CDR1 and CDR2 (germline): SEHNR, FQNEAQ (reference sequence). The CDR3 consists of 13 residues. This CDR3 reads CASSLLRSGELFF. Here the CDR3 DNA reads TGTGCCAGCAGCTTATTGAGATCCGGGGAGCTGTTTTTT.